Listed here are 2 T cell receptor beta chains from one sample, sequenced in a study of T-cell memory formation after mild COVID-19. TCRdb reprocessed the 5' RACE reads via MiXCR and lists one record per CDR3 protein. The table has under 300,000 distinct CDR3 sequences, over 15% seen once. Sequencing was carried out using PBMCs or a T cell subset sorted from them (not recorded which). These receptors came from a man younger than 30 who had mild COVID-19 (a few samples of this study predate the infection). Cell type and time point are not known.

This clonotype showed up just a few times. The rearrangement links TRBV4-1 to TRBJ2-1; D is perhaps TRBD1 (6 bases). The CDR3 contains 17 residues. Germline V gene lookup returns CDR1 MGHRA and CDR2 YSYEKL. V lost 1 base and J lost 7, with 20 bases in between. In DNA, the CDR3 is TGCGCCAGCAGCCAAGGAAGGCAGGGGATTCTGGGAAATGAGCAGTTCTTC. Amino acid sequence: CASSQGRQGILGNEQFF.

The gene calls are TRBV5-1 and TRBJ1-6; D gene uncertain. Trimming pared 4 bases from V and 11 bases from J, leaving 10 bases between. The CDR3 extends over 12 amino acids. Germline CDR1 SGHRS, CDR2 YFSETQ. CDR3 in amino acids: CASSNGRTPLHF. The CDR3, as DNA: TGCGCCAGCAGCAACGGGAGGACACCCCTCCACTTT.